This T cell receptor (beta chain) was identified in a study of blood T cell repertoires in COVID-19. Produced via immunoSEQ multiplex PCR; TCRdb's table is partial and in-frame only. The repertoire includes 90,000 to 100,000 clones, 70% to 85% of them detected once, and about 10% sits in the top ten. The J segment lost 6 bases and the V segment lost 9 bases, leaving 7 bases of the junction unmatched. The germline V gene encodes CDR1 KGHDR and CDR2 SFDVKD. There are 14 residues in the CDR3. The sample taken for sequencing was peripheral blood. The chain has TRBV24-1 and TRBJ2-1; 10 bases are a match to TRBD2. The clonotype was recovered from a man aged 70-80 years with acute or convalescent COVID-19. DNA for the CDR3: TGTGCCACCCAGCTGGCTAGCGGGAGCAATGAGCAGTTCTTC. It yields the protein CATQLASGSNEQFF.